This is a list of T cell receptor beta chains from one sample in a study of blood T cells in healthy people across ages. MiXCR was run by TCRdb on the 5' RACE reads, yielding one entry per CDR3 protein. The table has 850,000 to 1,000,000 distinct CDR3 sequences, just over 50% seen once. Source material: blood. These receptors were obtained from an older woman in good health. The conserved cysteine and the conserved F or W are not part of the CDR3 here.

j_call cdr3_length v_call cdr3_aa
NA 12 TRBV10-1 ASSEYSNTYEQY
TRBJ1-4 10 TRBV28 ASTTGYEKLF
TRBJ1-2 10 TRBV30 AWSVYGYGYT
TRBJ2-4 13 TRBV7-9 ASTETRLAKNIQY
TRBJ2-1 15 TRBV20-1 SARFREYDTSYNEQF
TRBJ1-5 14 TRBV20-1 SAKSEPHYSNQPQH
NA 15 TRBV28 ASSSSLRTSGRHEQY
TRBJ2-5 11 TRBV30 AWSVPGLAMEY
TRBJ2-7 11 TRBV6-5 ASSQTGFREQY
TRBJ2-1 11 TRBV20-1 SVTGGTYNEQF
TRBJ1-2 9 TRBV28 ASMRGQGYT
TRBJ2-1 12 TRBV30 AWSVPDGATEQF
TRBJ2-3 11 TRBV29-1 SARGTTTDTQY
TRBJ2-5 12 TRBV15 ATGQGKTFGEQY
TRBJ2-1 13 TRBV18 ASSPQTSSYNEQF
TRBJ2-4 12 TRBV9 ASSVGAEQNIQY
TRBJ2-1 8 TRBV29-1 STGGNEQF
TRBJ1-1 9 TRBV28 ASSFYGEAF
TRBJ2-5 14 TRBV7-2 ASSSSRGAGGSEQY
TRBJ2-1 11 TRBV10-3 AISVLAYNEQF
TRBJ2-5 13 TRBV20-1 SARDQREGPKTQY
TRBJ2-5 12 TRBV14 ASSSQGNQETQY
TRBJ2-5 11 TRBV3-1 ASSQDARFEQY
TRBJ1-1 12 TRBV7-9 VSSLAFRNTEAF
TRBJ1-4 10 TRBV29-1 SVGTGDEKLF
TRBJ2-3 10 TRBV7-9 ASSDFTDTQY
NA 11 TRBV19 ATQEGLDYEQY
TRBJ2-1 13 TRBV12-3/TRBV12-4 ASSTRQGIGNEQF
TRBJ2-7 13 TRBV4-1 ASSRSGLAGGEQY
TRBJ2-3 13 TRBV15 ATSRAAGEGDTQY